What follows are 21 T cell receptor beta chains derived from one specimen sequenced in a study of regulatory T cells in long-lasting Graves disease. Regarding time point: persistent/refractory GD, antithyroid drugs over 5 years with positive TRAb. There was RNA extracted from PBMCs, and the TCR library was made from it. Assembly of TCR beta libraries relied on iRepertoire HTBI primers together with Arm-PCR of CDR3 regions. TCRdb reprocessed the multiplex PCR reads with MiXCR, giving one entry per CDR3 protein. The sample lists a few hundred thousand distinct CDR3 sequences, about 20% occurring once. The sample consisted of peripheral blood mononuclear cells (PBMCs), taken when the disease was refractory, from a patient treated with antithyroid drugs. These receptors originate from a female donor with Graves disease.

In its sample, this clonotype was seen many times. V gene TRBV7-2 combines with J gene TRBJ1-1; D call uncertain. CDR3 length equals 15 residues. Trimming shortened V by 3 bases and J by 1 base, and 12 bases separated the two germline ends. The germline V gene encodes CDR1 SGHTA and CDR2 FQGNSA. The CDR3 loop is CASSFNWGGNTEAFF. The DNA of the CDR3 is TGTGCCAGCAGCTTCAATTGGGGAGGGAACACTGAAGCTTTCTTT.

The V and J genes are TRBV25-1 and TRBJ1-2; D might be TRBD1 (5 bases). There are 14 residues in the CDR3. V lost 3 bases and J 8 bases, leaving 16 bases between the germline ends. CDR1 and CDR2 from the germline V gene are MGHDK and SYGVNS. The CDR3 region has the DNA TGTGCCAGCAGTGATTTCCTAGGGGATGTAGGCTACACCTTC. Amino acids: CASSDFLGDVGYTF.

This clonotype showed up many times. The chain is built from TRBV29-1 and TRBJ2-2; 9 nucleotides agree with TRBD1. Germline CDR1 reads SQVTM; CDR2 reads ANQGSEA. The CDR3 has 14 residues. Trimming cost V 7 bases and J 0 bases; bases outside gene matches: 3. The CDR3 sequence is CSARTGANTGELFF. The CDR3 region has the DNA TGCAGCGCTCGGACAGGGGCGAACACCGGGGAGCTGTTTTTT.

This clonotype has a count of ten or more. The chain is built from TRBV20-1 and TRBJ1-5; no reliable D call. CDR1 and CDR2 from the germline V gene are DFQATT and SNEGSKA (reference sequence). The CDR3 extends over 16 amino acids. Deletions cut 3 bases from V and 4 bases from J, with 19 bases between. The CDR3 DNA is TGCAGTGCTAGGGACCCCATAGGGAATTCGAATCAGCCCCAGCATTTT. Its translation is CSARDPIGNSNQPQHF.

In DNA form, the CDR3 reads TGTGCCTGGTTTATCCTCCGGGGCAGGGATGGGGGCTACACCTTC. This sequence encodes CAWFILRGRDGGYTF. The chain carries TRBV30 and TRBJ1-2, with D possibly TRBD1 on 5 matching bases. Germline assignment: CDR1 GTSNPN and CDR2 SVGIG (reference sequence). V was pared by 5 bases and J by 8 bases, with 24 bases between. The CDR3 is 15 amino acids.

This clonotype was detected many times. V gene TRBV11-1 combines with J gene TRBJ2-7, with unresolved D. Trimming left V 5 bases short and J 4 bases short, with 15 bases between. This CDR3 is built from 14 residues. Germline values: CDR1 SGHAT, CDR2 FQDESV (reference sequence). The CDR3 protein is CASSPHGWSYEQYF. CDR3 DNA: TGTGCCAGCAGCCCCCATGGGTGGTCGTACGAGCAGTACTTC.

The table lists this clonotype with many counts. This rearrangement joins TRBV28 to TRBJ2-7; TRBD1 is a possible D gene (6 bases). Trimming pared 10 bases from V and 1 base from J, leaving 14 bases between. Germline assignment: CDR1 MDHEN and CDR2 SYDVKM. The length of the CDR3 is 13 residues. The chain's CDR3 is CATAPGQSYEQYF. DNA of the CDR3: TGTGCCACCGCACCGGGACAATCCTACGAGCAGTACTTC. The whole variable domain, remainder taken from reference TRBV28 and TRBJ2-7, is DVKVTQSSRYLVKRTGEKVFLECVQDMDHENMFWYRQDPGLGLRLIYFSYDVKMKEKGDIPEGYSVSREKKERFSLILESASTNQTSMYLCATAPGQSYEQYFGPGTRLTVT.

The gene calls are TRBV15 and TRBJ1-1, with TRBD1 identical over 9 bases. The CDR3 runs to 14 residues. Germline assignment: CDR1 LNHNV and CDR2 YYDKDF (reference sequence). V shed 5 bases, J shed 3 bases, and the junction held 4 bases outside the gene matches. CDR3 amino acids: CATSEDRGDTEAFF. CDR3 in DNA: TGTGCCACCAGCGAGGACAGGGGAGACACTGAAGCTTTCTTT.

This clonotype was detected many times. The CDR3 is CATTREERSQYF. Here the CDR3 DNA reads TGTGCCACCACTCGGGAGGAGCGATCGCAGTATTTT. The chain is built from TRBV2 and TRBJ2-3; TRBD2 matches 7 bases. The CDR3 spans 12 residues. V shed 10 bases, J shed 10 bases, and the junction held 11 bases outside the gene matches. CDR1 SNHLY and CDR2 FYNNEI come from the germline V gene.

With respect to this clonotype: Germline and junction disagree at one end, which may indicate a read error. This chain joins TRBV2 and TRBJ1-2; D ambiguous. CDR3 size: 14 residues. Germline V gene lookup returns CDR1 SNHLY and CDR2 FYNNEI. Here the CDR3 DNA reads TGTGCCAGCAGGGGAACACGGGGAAACTATGGCTGCACCTTC. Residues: CASRGTRGNYGCTF.

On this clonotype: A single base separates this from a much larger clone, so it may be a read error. The CDR3 bases are TGTGCCAGCAGTCAACTCAGATGGTCACCCCTCCACTTT. The encoded protein is CASSQLRWSPLHF. The chain joins TRBV6-1 to TRBJ1-6; D uncertain. Germline V lookup: CDR1 MNHNS, CDR2 SASEGT. With 5 bases removed from V and 10 bases from J, the gap between germline ends came to 12 bases. The length of the CDR3 is 13 residues.

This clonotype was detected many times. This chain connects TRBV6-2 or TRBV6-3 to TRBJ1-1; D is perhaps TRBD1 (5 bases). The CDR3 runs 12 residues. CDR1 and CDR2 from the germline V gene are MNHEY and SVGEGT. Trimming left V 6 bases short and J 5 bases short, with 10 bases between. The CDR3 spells CASRSGRTEAFF. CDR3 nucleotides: TGTGCCAGCAGGTCAGGGAGAACTGAAGCTTTCTTT.

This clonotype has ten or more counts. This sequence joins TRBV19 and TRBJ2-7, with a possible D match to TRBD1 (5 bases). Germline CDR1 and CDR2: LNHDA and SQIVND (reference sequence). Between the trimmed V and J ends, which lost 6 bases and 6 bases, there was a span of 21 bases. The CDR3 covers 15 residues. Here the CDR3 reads CASSPDSTGWGEQYF. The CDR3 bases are TGTGCCAGTAGCCCCGATTCAACAGGCTGGGGCGAGCAGTACTTC.

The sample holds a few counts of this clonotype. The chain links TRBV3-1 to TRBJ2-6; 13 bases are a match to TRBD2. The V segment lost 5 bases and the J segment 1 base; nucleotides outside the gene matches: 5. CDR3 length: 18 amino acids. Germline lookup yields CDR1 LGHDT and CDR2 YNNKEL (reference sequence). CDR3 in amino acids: CASSLGLAGQSGANVLTF. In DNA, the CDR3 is TGTGCCAGCAGCTTGGGACTAGCGGGACAATCTGGGGCCAACGTCCTGACTTTC.

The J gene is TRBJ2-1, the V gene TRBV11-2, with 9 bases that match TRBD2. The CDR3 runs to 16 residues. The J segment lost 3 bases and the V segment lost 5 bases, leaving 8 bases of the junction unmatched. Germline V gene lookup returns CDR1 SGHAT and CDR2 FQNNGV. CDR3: CASSARLAVSYNEQFF. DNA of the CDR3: TGTGCCAGCAGCGCCCGACTAGCGGTAAGCTACAATGAGCAGTTCTTC. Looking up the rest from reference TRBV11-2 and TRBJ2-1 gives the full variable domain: EAGVAQSPRYKIIEKRQSVAFWCNPISGHATLYWYQQILGQGPKLLIQFQNNGVVDDSQLPKDRFSAERLKGVDSTLKIQPAKLEDSAVYLCASSARLAVSYNEQFFGPGTRLTVL.

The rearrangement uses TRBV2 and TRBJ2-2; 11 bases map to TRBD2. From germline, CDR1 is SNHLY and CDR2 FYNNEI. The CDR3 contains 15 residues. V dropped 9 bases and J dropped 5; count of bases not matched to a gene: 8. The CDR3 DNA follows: TGTGCCAGTCTTAGCGGGGGGGCGGGGACCGGGGAGCTGTTTTTT. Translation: CASLSGGAGTGELFF.

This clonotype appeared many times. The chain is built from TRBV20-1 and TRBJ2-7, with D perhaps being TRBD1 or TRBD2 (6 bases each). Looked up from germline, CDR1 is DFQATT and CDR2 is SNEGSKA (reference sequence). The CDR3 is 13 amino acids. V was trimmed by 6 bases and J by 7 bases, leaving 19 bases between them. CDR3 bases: TGCAGTGCCCCCCAGGCGGGACATTTAGAGCAGTACTTC. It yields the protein CSAPQAGHLEQYF.

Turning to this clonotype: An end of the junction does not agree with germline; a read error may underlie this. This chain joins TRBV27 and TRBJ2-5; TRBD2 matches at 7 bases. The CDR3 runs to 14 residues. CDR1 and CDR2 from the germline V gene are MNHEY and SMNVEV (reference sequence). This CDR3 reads CASSLSPGGETQHF. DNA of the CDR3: TGTGCCAGCAGTTTATCCCCGGGAGGAGAGACCCAGCACTTC.

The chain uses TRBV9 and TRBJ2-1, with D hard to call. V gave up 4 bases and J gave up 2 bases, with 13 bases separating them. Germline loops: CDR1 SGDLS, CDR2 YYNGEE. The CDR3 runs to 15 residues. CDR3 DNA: TGTGCCAGCAGCCCCACGGACCGGACCTACAATGAGCAGTTCTTC. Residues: CASSPTDRTYNEQFF.

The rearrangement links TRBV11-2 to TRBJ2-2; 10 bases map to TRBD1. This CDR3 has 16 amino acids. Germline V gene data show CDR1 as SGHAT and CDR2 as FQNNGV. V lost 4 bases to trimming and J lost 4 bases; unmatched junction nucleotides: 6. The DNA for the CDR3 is TGTGCCAGCAGCTCTAGGACAGGGGGATTCACCGGGGAGCTGTTTTTT. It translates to CASSSRTGGFTGELFF.

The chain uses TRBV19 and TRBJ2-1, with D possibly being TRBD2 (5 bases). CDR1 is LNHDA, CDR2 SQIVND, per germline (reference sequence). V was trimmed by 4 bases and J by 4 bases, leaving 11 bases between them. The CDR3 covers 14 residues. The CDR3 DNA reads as TGTGCCAGTAGTAAGGACTCGTTTTACAATGAGCAGTTCTTC. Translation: CASSKDSFYNEQFF.